What follows are 11 T cell receptor beta chains derived from one specimen sequenced in a study of blood T cell repertoires in COVID-19. Only in-frame clones appear in the TCRdb table, and some are missing; sequencing was by immunoSEQ multiplex PCR. Of 200,000 to 300,000 clones listed, about 91% are singletons. The sample comprised PBMCs or T cells enriched from blood (not recorded which). The receptor set was obtained from a woman aged 40 to 50 with acute COVID-19.

This chain joins TRBV18 and TRBJ1-1, with TRBD1 identical over 10 bases. With V trimmed by 5 bases and J by 3 bases, 9 bases remained unmatched. This CDR3 region has 16 residues. Germline V gene data show CDR1 as KGHSH and CDR2 as LQKENI. In DNA, the CDR3 is TGTGCCAGCTCATCCAAGGGACAGGGGTCTGACACTGAAGCTTTCTTT. It encodes CASSSKGQGSDTEAFF.

The chain joins TRBV10-2 to TRBJ2-2; perhaps TRBD1 as D (6 bases). CDR3 length: 12 amino acids. Germline V lookup: CDR1 WSHSY, CDR2 SAAADI. The V gene lost 7 bases and the J gene lost 5 bases, with 8 bases spanning the gap. The CDR3, as DNA: TGCGCCAGCAAAGGACAGACCGGGGAGCTGTTTTTT. Translating gives CASKGQTGELFF.

The chain employs TRBV7-2 and TRBJ1-2, with 10 bases aligning to TRBD1. CDR1 is SGHTA, CDR2 FQGNSA, per germline. The CDR3 consists of 15 residues. V lost 3 bases to trimming and J lost 5 bases; unmatched junction nucleotides: 6. CDR3 in amino acids: CASSFTTGQGYGYTF. CDR3 nucleotides: TGTGCCAGCAGCTTCACAACGGGACAGGGGTATGGCTACACCTTC.

This chain connects TRBV10-3 to TRBJ2-7; 10 nucleotides line up with TRBD2. Trimming removed 8 bases from V and 4 bases from J; junction bases left unmatched: 8. CDR1 and CDR2 from the germline V gene are ENHRY and SYGVKD. The CDR3 runs 14 residues. CDR3 sequence: CAIQAAGGSYEQYF. As DNA, the CDR3 is TGTGCCATCCAGGCAGCGGGGGGGAGTTACGAGCAGTACTTC.

This clone was counted a few times. This sequence joins TRBV18 and TRBJ1-5; perhaps TRBD1 as D (6 bases). The germline gives CDR1 KGHSH, CDR2 LQKENI. CDR3 length: 16 residues. V was shortened by 6 bases and J by 0 bases, with 15 bases between the two germline ends. CDR3 residues: CASSIWRTDSNQPQHF. The CDR3 nucleotides are TGTGCCAGCTCCATCTGGAGGACAGATAGCAATCAGCCCCAGCATTTT.

CDR3 region: CASSQGVTSGETQYF. In nucleotides, the CDR3 is TGCGCCAGCAGCCAAGGGGTAACAAGCGGGGAGACCCAGTACTTC. The chain carries TRBV4-3 and TRBJ2-5; D perhaps matches TRBD2 (6 bases). CDR1 is LGHNA and CDR2 is YSLEER in the germline V gene. The ends were cut back, 1 base at V and 5 bases at J, with 14 bases in the middle. This CDR3 has 15 amino acids.

This chain uses TRBV6-5 with TRBJ2-7; 7 bases are shared with TRBD1. V was pared by 6 bases and J by 2 bases, with 7 bases of the junction left unmatched. This CDR3 has 14 residues. CDR1 is MNHEY and CDR2 is SVGAGI in the germline V gene. The CDR3 DNA reads as TGTGCCAGCAGGCTGACAGGGACCCCCTACGAGCAGTACGTC. It encodes CASRLTGTPYEQYV.

V is TRBV27 and J is TRBJ1-2; D might be TRBD1 (5 bases). The CDR3 is 13 residues long. The V gene lost 5 bases and the J gene lost 4 bases, with 11 bases spanning the gap. The germline CDR1 and CDR2 sequences are MNHEY and SMNVEV (reference sequence). In DNA form, the CDR3 reads TGTGCCAGCAGTCCCGGGACTAGCTATGGCTACACCTTC. Translating gives CASSPGTSYGYTF.

DNA for the CDR3: TGTGCCAGCACCCCCCTGGGGGGATGGGATAACACTGAAGCTTTCTTT. Its protein product is CASTPLGGWDNTEAFF. The chain joins TRBV7-9 to TRBJ1-1; D possibly corresponds to TRBD1 (5 bases). The germline V gene encodes CDR1 SEHNR and CDR2 FQNEAQ (reference sequence). Trimming took 7 bases from V and 2 from J, leaving 20 bases between them. The CDR3 is made up of 16 amino acids.

The chain links TRBV29-1 to TRBJ2-3; D unresolved. CDR3 length equals 14 residues. The V gene's germline CDR1 is SQVTM and CDR2 ANQGSEA. V was cut by 3 bases and J by 6 bases, with 16 bases left in between. In DNA form, the CDR3 reads TGCAGCGTTGAGGAAGACCGACTCCCCGATACGCAGTATTTT. Residues: CSVEEDRLPDTQYF.

The chain uses TRBV6-6 and TRBJ2-7; TRBD2 matches 11 bases. V was clipped by 8 bases and J by 6 bases; unmatched bases: 3. This CDR3 comprises 12 residues. Germline-derived CDR1 and CDR2 are MNHNY and SVGAGI (reference sequence). CDR3 DNA: TGTGCCAGCCATCTAGCGGGAGGCGAGCAGTACGTC. Encoded protein: CASHLAGGEQYV.